This T cell receptor (beta chain) comes out of a study of shared clonotypes between healthy human individuals. The study's findings and limits: Donors were few, which limited the genetic and exposure-history diversity represented. Larger estimated richness was generally seen in naive subsets than in memory subsets.

Germline CDR1 is KGHSH and CDR2 is LQKENI. Trimming cost V 9 bases and J 8 bases, with 17 bases left between them. The CDR3 totals 13 residues. The genomic DNA of each subset was split evenly across several immunoSEQ plates. Method: immunoSEQ multiplex PCR; TCRdb's copy keeps in-frame clones and lacks some. In the table there are around 720,000 clones, more than 70% of which are singletons. As for this clone: The antigen remains undetermined.

Study donors comprised healthy, HIV-negative adults devoid of recent acute infection or vaccination. The TCR comes from a woman aged 30 to 39 in good health. Sequencing was performed on memory CD4+ T cells sorted from blood. Subset noted: CD45RA-negative fraction. This chain joins TRBV18 and TRBJ2-1, with D tentatively TRBD2 (5 bases). In DNA, the CDR3 is TGTGCCAGAATCCTCAAAGTGCGGGATGAGCAGTTCTTC. Translating it yields CARILKVRDEQFF.